The T cell receptor beta chain described here comes from a study of human T cells and chemical hapten exposure (dated by TCRdb to the early 2020s). In the study overall: For sensitization, 2% DPC in acetone was applied to a 2 cm by 2 cm area of upper inner arm skin. Throughout the approximately 24-week study period, patients were also given weekly therapeutic DPC doses on the scalp. Patch testing was performed on the upper back with Finn chambers containing 0.01% DPC, and the patch tests were scored after 6 days according to International Contact Dermatitis Research Group standards. Most of the patients in the cohort were female, and the cohort covered alopecia areata with under or over 50% scalp involvement, alopecia totalis and alopecia universalis. Libraries were pooled for sequencing, and variation in per-sample TCR yields was attributed mainly to small differences in library volumes within the pool. The study tracked peripheral blood TCR repertoire changes in vivo during primary and secondary sensitization to the hapten diphenylcyclopropenone (DPC) in alopecia patients. Blood samples were taken from patients before sensitization (week 0) and then at 2, 6 and about 24 weeks after DPC sensitization. For TCR sequencing, blood came from 25 to 35 alopecia patients at anywhere from one to four time points (pre-sensitization, 2, 6 and 24 weeks).

Study-wide conclusions, independent of this receptor: Patch test score correlated positively with the number of PT1 expanded TCRs, reaching significance at thresholds 8, 16 and 32 but not at 4. All patients had alopecia, a presumed autoimmune disease, so their immune response might differ from that of healthy individuals. Repeated subsampling changed both the strength of the expansion versus patch-test correlation and the threshold at which that correlation became significant. Expanded TCRs formed significantly more large CDR3 similarity clusters than pre-sensitization or healthy control sets, consistent with antigen-driven responses. DPC sensitization did not change how many TCRs were above 1 in 1000 frequency, and no evidence was found of alterations in global repertoire structure.

Library preparation was by RACE. This sample was sequenced with a NextSeq 500. During library preparation, unique molecular identifiers were attached to individual cDNA molecules so that TCRs could be counted in a quantitative, reproducible way. Each blood RNA sample was used to sequence both TCR alpha and TCR beta chains. Under the source paper's analysis protocol: A median of around 100,000 TCRs per sample was observed, with a range of roughly 20,000 to 700,000. V, J and CDR3 annotation of the TCR reads was performed with the Decombinator software suite. For the PS versus PT1 abundance plots, all samples were subsampled to the same number of TCRs (28,000). TCRs were defined as expanded if absent before sensitization and observed at least eight times at the 2-week time point. TCRdb took the public reads, trimmed them with fastp at Q25, ran MiXCR for clone calling and kept in-frame beta chains. CDR3 protein duplicates are merged, each entry listing the most common genes and DNA. It is TCRdb's table, rather than the study itself, that gives the V and J calls and clone size. The sample contains some 400,000 distinct CDR3 sequences, approximately 4.4% of them found a single time. The ten largest clones capture under 2.5% of the sample.

The time point label of this sample denotes: patch test 1, 2 weeks after DPC sensitization. What the treatment or condition label conveys for this sample: therapeutic diphenylcyclopropenone sensitization with weekly scalp DPC. Blood at each patch-test visit was drawn before the patch test was applied. Patients were considered eligible if aged 18 to 70, diagnosed with alopecia and deemed suitable for DPC therapy, and patients were excluded if pregnant. Unfractionated whole blood was collected in Tempus Blood RNA tubes, and total RNA was extracted from that blood. This clonotype was recorded at least ten times. The antigen it recognizes is unknown. Within one base of it there is no much larger clone, and no base qualities were kept. Specimen: whole blood, collected in connection with sensitization to the hapten diphenylcyclopropenone (DPC). This clonotype originated in a woman aged 45-65 years with alopecia areata. Some clones in this sample may be carry-over from other donors' samples.

Here is the DNA: TGTGCCAGCAGCACCCGGGACAGGGGGTACAATGAGCAGTTCTTC. This gives the protein CASSTRDRGYNEQFF. Recombination joined TRBV13 with TRBJ2-1; the junction holds 11 bases that match TRBD1. CDR1 and CDR2, looked up from the germline V gene (reference sequence), are PRHDT and FYEKMQ. The CDR3, from cysteine to phenylalanine, totals 15 residues. The CDR3 DNA has 45 bases and is translated from base 1. V and J are trimmed by 5 bases and 4 bases, and the gene matches miss 4 bases of the junction.